The next 22 T cell receptor beta chains were all read from a single sample in a study of low-dose radiotherapy and immunotherapy resistance in tumors (dated by TCRdb to between 2021 and 2023). First-strand cDNA was synthesized with Superscript III and a set of TRAV- and TRBV-specific primers, covering both TCRalpha and TCRbeta chains. TCRs were amplified with Phusion for roughly 20 PCR cycles using a constant-region primer together with the adapter attached to the V primers. Through fastp at Q25 and MiXCR, TCRdb rebuilt clones from the public reads, retaining in-frame beta chains. Here each entry gathers all rows of one CDR3 protein and keeps the most common genes and DNA. The sample table records 12,000 to 15,000 distinct CDR3 sequences; roughly 50% of these occur just once. Over 3.5% of the sample rests with the top ten. These TCRs come from a human donor with advanced metastatic prostate, ovarian, gallbladder or colorectal cancer (not recorded which). This table probably holds off-target reads from a library built for another chain.

The J gene is TRBJ1-5, the V gene TRBV30; D perhaps matches TRBD1 (5 bases). CDR1 is GTSNPN, CDR2 SVGIG, per germline (reference sequence). CDR3 length: 13 amino acids. V lost 5 bases and J 1 base, leaving 9 bases between the germline ends. The CDR3 DNA reads as TGTGCCTGGGGGGGTGGCAGCAATCAGCCCCAGCATTTT. Translating it yields CAWGGGSNQPQHF.

The J gene is TRBJ2-2, the V gene TRBV29-1; D remains ambiguous. Per germline, CDR1 SQVTM and CDR2 ANQGSEA. Deletions cut 6 bases from V and 6 bases from J, with 17 bases between. The CDR3 extends over 14 amino acids. CDR3 amino acids: CSVLTARGSGELFF. The CDR3 DNA sequence: TGCAGCGTACTAACCGCCCGCGGCTCCGGGGAGCTGTTTTTT.

The genes are TRBV5-1 and TRBJ2-3; D is ambiguous. The V end was cut by 6 bases, the J end by 0 bases, with 8 bases between. The CDR3 spans 13 residues. Per the germline V gene, CDR1 is SGHRS and CDR2 is YFSETQ. CDR3: CASNQDSTDTQYF. The CDR3 coding sequence is TGCGCCAGCAATCAGGATAGCACAGATACGCAGTATTTT.

The chain is built from TRBV28 and TRBJ2-7; possible D gene TRBD2, 6 bases. The V end was cut by 6 bases, the J end by 3 bases, with 15 bases between. The CDR3 runs to 14 residues. Germline assignment: CDR1 MDHEN and CDR2 SYDVKM. The CDR3 nucleotides read TGTGCCAGCAGCCCCGGAGGGCTTAACTACGAGCAGTACTTC. This translates into CASSPGGLNYEQYF.

The J gene is TRBJ2-5, the V gene TRBV5-1; 8 nucleotides align to TRBD2. V dropped 1 base and J dropped 4; count of bases not matched to a gene: 6. In germline, CDR1 is SGHRS, CDR2 YFSETQ. The length of the CDR3 is 15 residues. The CDR3 loop is CASSLFLSGGETQYF. Here the CDR3 DNA reads TGCGCCAGCAGCTTGTTCCTCAGCGGGGGAGAGACCCAGTACTTC.

This clonotype was picked up a small number of times. This chain joins TRBV27 and TRBJ1-1, with TRBD1 as a possible D gene (6 bases). The CDR3 loop spans 14 amino acids. V lost 11 bases and J lost 5, with 21 bases in between. Per the germline V gene, CDR1 is MNHEY and CDR2 is SMNVEV (reference sequence). The chain's CDR3 is CASLAEGGGTEAFF. The CDR3 DNA reads as TGTGCCTCGCTCGCAGAGGGAGGGGGAACTGAAGCTTTCTTT.

The chain links TRBV9 to TRBJ2-5; perhaps TRBD1 as D (6 bases). There are 14 residues in the CDR3. CDR1 and CDR2 (germline): SGDLS, YYNGEE. Trimming took 0 bases from V and 2 from J, leaving 8 bases between them. The CDR3 DNA is TGTGCCAGCAGCGTAGTAGGGGGTCAAGAGACCCAGTACTTC. Its translation is CASSVVGGQETQYF.

This clonotype was picked up a small number of times. The chain is built from TRBV6-5 and TRBJ1-3; D unclear. Germline assignment: CDR1 MNHEY and CDR2 SVGAGI. Trimming removed 0 bases from V and 4 bases from J, with 13 bases in between. The CDR3 runs 16 residues. CDR3 loop: CASSYSKDGKGNTIYF. The DNA for the CDR3 is TGTGCCAGCAGTTACTCCAAGGACGGAAAAGGAAACACCATATATTTT.

The sample holds one count of this clonotype. The V call is TRBV7-9, the J call TRBJ2-6; D gene uncertain. The germline V gene has CDR1 SEHNR and CDR2 FQNEAQ (reference sequence). V was shortened by 5 bases and J by 4 bases, with 6 bases between the two germline ends. The CDR3 runs to 13 residues. The CDR3 DNA is TGTGCCAGCAGCCCTGAGGGGGCCAACGTCCTGACTTTC. This encodes CASSPEGANVLTF.

This clonotype has a handful of counts. The V gene is TRBV7-2, the J gene TRBJ1-3; tentatively, D is TRBD1 (5 bases). Germline assignment: CDR1 SGHTA and CDR2 FQGNSA. V was cut by 6 bases and J by 1 base, with 10 bases left in between. The CDR3 has 14 residues. DNA for the CDR3: TGTGCCAGCAGACCGACAGCGTCTGGAAACACCATATATTTT. Amino acids: CASRPTASGNTIYF.

The rearrangement uses TRBV6-1 and TRBJ2-7; no clear D. Germline V gene sequence: CDR1 MNHNS, CDR2 SASEGT. Deletions cut 4 bases from V and 3 bases from J, with 10 bases between. CDR3 length: 13 residues. The CDR3: CASSVGRSYEQYF. In DNA form, the CDR3 reads TGTGCCAGCAGTGTAGGCAGGAGCTACGAGCAGTACTTC.

This clonotype was seen more than once but under ten times. The rearrangement uses TRBV2 and TRBJ2-2, with D possibly matching TRBD1 (5 bases). Trimming removed 2 bases at V and 5 bases at J, with 9 bases between. The CDR3 runs 14 residues. Per germline, CDR1 SNHLY and CDR2 FYNNEI. CDR3 in amino acids: CASSEQGGTGELFF. The CDR3 bases are TGTGCCAGCAGTGAACAGGGTGGGACCGGGGAGCTGTTTTTT.

In this sample, this clonotype turned up a few times. This rearrangement joins TRBV12-3 or TRBV12-4 to TRBJ2-4; a possible D gene is TRBD1 (6 bases). V lost 1 base and J 0 bases, leaving 16 bases between the germline ends. The CDR3 runs 18 residues. The CDR3 region is CASSLESGTMIAKNIQYF. Written as DNA, the CDR3 is TGTGCCAGCAGTTTAGAATCCGGGACAATGATAGCCAAAAACATTCAGTACTTC.

This chain connects TRBV3-1 to TRBJ2-7; the match to TRBD1 covers 10 bases. Trimming took 7 bases from V and 4 from J; bases not matched to a gene: 7. The CDR3 extends over 14 amino acids. Germline CDR1 LGHDT, CDR2 YNNKEL (reference sequence). CDR3 nucleotides: TGTGCCAGCAAATTCAGGACAGGGGGTTACGAGCAGTACTTC. Translated, it gives CASKFRTGGYEQYF.

This clonotype was counted between two and nine times. V is TRBV6-1 and J is TRBJ2-7; TRBD1 agrees at 9 bases. Germline V gene lookup returns CDR1 MNHNS and CDR2 SASEGT. The CDR3 has 14 residues. Losses at the gene ends were 5 bases for V and 2 bases for J; bases not matched to a gene: 4. The CDR3 DNA reads TGTGCCAGCAGTTACGGGACAGGGACCTACGAGCAGTACTTC. Encoded protein: CASSYGTGTYEQYF.

This chain uses TRBV9 with TRBJ2-6; maybe TRBD2 (6 bases). This CDR3 is 15 amino acids long. The germline V gene encodes CDR1 SGDLS and CDR2 YYNGEE. V shed 3 bases and J shed 4 bases, with 11 bases lying between them. The DNA for the CDR3 is TGTGCCAGCAGCGCCGGAGGGTTGGGGGCCAACGTCCTGACTTTC. Translating it yields CASSAGGLGANVLTF. Full variable domain (remainder filled in from reference TRBV9 and TRBJ2-6): DSGVTQTPKHLITATGQRVTLRCSPRSGDLSVYWYQQSLDQGLQFLIQYYNGEERAKGNILERFSAQQFPDLHSELNLSSLELGDSALYFCASSAGGLGANVLTFGAGSRLTVL.

The count of this clonotype is one. A single base separates this from a much larger clone, so it may be a read error. The chain links TRBV25-1 to TRBJ1-5; TRBD1 is a possible D gene (5 bases). The germline V gene has CDR1 MGHDK and CDR2 SYGVNS. CDR3 length equals 19 residues. Trimming took off 3 bases at V and 0 bases at J, with 21 bases between the two ends. CDR3 in DNA: TGTGCCAGCAGTGACCAGGGCGAAAGGCGTTGGAATAGCAATCAGCCCCAGCATTTT. Translation gives CASSDQGERRWNSNQPQHF. The variable domain in full, completed from reference TRBV25-1 and TRBJ1-5, reads EADIYQTPRYLVIGTGKKITLECSQTMGHDKMYWYQQDPGMELHLIHYSYGVNSTEKGDLSSESTVSRIRTEHFPLTLESARPSHTSQYLCASSDQGERRWNSNQPQHFGDGTRLSIL.

By sample share, this clonotype is medium-sized. The chain joins TRBV5-8 to TRBJ2-1; TRBD2 agrees at 11 bases. The CDR3 loop spans 16 amino acids. Unmatched junction bases numbered 8, after V lost 4 bases and J lost 5 bases. Germline loops: CDR1 SGHTS, CDR2 YDEGEE. The CDR3 here is CASSDPGTSGHNEQFF. The CDR3 DNA sequence: TGTGCCAGCAGCGACCCCGGGACTAGCGGACACAATGAGCAGTTCTTC. Based on the CDR3 plus reference TRBV5-8 and TRBJ2-1, the full variable domain is EAGVTQSPTHLIKTRGQQATLRCSPISGHTSVYWYQQALGLGLQFLLWYDEGEERNRGNFPPRFSGRQFPNYSSELNVNALELEDSALYLCASSDPGTSGHNEQFFGPGTRLTVL.

Only a few counts were recorded for this clonotype. The genes are TRBV5-1 and TRBJ2-2, with no clear D. This CDR3 is 14 amino acids long. Germline V lookup: CDR1 SGHRS, CDR2 YFSETQ. The ends were cut back, 4 bases at V and 7 bases at J, with 14 bases in the middle. CDR3 nucleotides: TGCGCCAGCAGCAATCCCGCTCTGGTCGGGGAGCTGTTTTTT. Translating gives CASSNPALVGELFF.

The V and J genes are TRBV7-9 and TRBJ1-6, with TRBD1 identical over 10 bases. This CDR3 is built from 14 residues. With V trimmed by 5 bases and J by 8 bases, 3 bases remained unmatched. Per germline, CDR1 SEHNR and CDR2 FQNEAQ (reference sequence). The CDR3 here is CASSVGQGYSPLHF. The CDR3 coding sequence is TGTGCCAGCAGCGTGGGACAGGGGTATTCACCCCTCCACTTT. The variable domain in full, completed from reference TRBV7-9 and TRBJ1-6, reads DTGVSQNPRHKITKRGQNVTFRCDPISEHNRLYWYRQTLGQGPEFLTYFQNEAQLEKSRLLSDRFSAERPKGSFSTLEIQRTEQGDSAMYLCASSVGQGYSPLHFGNGTRLTVT.

The V gene is TRBV12-3 or TRBV12-4, the J gene TRBJ1-5; possible D gene TRBD1, 6 bases. The CDR3 has 14 amino acids. V was clipped by 6 bases and J by 4 bases, with 13 bases between them. The CDR3 DNA is TGTGCCAGCAGCCAATGGACAGAAAATCAGCCCCAGCATTTT. It specifies CASSQWTENQPQHF.

V and J are TRBV27 and TRBJ2-2, with TRBD1 as a possible D gene (6 bases). From germline, CDR1 is MNHEY and CDR2 SMNVEV (reference sequence). The CDR3 has 13 amino acids. V lost 5 bases and J lost 7, with 11 bases in between. The CDR3 DNA follows: TGTGCCAGCAGTAGGTGGGACAACGGGGAGCTGTTTTTT. Its translation: CASSRWDNGELFF.